Listed below are T cell receptor beta chains from one sample, sequenced in a study of shared clonotypes between healthy human individuals. Sequenced by immunoSEQ multiplex PCR; TCRdb stores in-frame clones only, minus some. The repertoire consists of approximately 1.9 million clones, with about 93% occurring once and the leading ten covering about 1.7%. The sample comprised naive CD8+ T cells from PBMCs. Every receptor here comes from a young man in good health. Some clones in this sample may be carry-over from other donors' samples. Both conserved end residues are part of each CDR3. A D gene is named only where the DNA matches it firmly. Rows give clone size only sometimes, using once, few, many, or a class for an expanded clone.

abundance	d_gene	v_gene	j_gene	CDR3nt	CDR3aa
-	-	TRBV11-2	TRBJ1-5	TGTGCCAGCAGCTCCGCGGTTGGTGCCCGGGGAATGCCCCAGCATTTT	CASSSAVGARGMPQHF
-	-	TRBV4-2	TRBJ2-1	TGTGCCAGCAGCCAAATCGGAAGCGGCAATGAGCAGTTCTTC	CASSQIGSGNEQFF
-	-	TRBV5-6	TRBJ1-2	TGTGCCAGCAGCGTGAACAGGGAGTTTCGCTATGGCTACACCTTC	CASSVNREFRYGYTF
-	-	TRBV4-1	TRBJ2-7	TGCGCCAGCAGCCAAGATTCTAGGGGTCTCTACGAGCAGTACTTC	CASSQDSRGLYEQYF
-	TRBD1	TRBV23-1	TRBJ1-5	TGCGCCAGCGACGACAGGGAGAGAGATAGCAATCAGCCCCAGCATTTT	CASDDRERDSNQPQHF
-	-	TRBV28	TRBJ2-7	TGTGCCAGCAGACCAATTCCCCGGAACTACGAGCAGTACTTC	CASRPIPRNYEQYF
-	-	TRBV6-1	TRBJ1-1	TGTGCCAGCAGTGAAGTTGCAGGTAACACTGAAGCTTTCTTT	CASSEVAGNTEAFF
-	-	TRBV29-1	TRBJ1-1	TGCAGCGTTGTTTCAGGGGTGCAAGCTTTCTTT	CSVVSGVQAFF
-	-	TRBV11-2	TRBJ2-5	TGTGCCAGCAGCTACCGAGGACAACTCCAAGAGACCCAGTACTTC	CASSYRGQLQETQYF
-	TRBD1	TRBV11-2	TRBJ1-2	TGTGCCAGCAGCGGAAGACAGGGGGCCGACTATGGCTACACCTTC	CASSGRQGADYGYTF
-	TRBD1	TRBV19	TRBJ2-7	TGTGCCAACCAGCATTCGACAGGGGGCTCCTACGAGCAGTACTTC	CANQHSTGGSYEQYF
-	TRBD2	TRBV5-1	TRBJ2-5	TGCGCCAGCAGCCAAGCGGGAGGCGGGGAGACCCAGTACTTC	CASSQAGGGETQYF
-	TRBD1	TRBV14	TRBJ1-2	TGTGCCAGCAGCCAAGGCAGGACAGGGGCGGTGGACTATGGCTACACCTTC	CASSQGRTGAVDYGYTF
-	-	TRBV11-2	TRBJ2-7	TGTGCCAGCAGCCCCAGAGGAGGGGTCCTCTCCTACGAGCAGTACTTC	CASSPRGGVLSYEQYF
-	TRBD1	TRBV7-9	TRBJ2-5	TGTGCCAGCAGCCCCCGGACAGGCGAAGAGACCCAGTACTTC	CASSPRTGEETQYF
-	TRBD1	TRBV28	TRBJ1-5	TGTGCCAGCAGCCCCGGGACAGCCAACAATCAGCCCCAGCATTTT	CASSPGTANNQPQHF
-	-	TRBV9	TRBJ2-7	TGTGCCAGCAGCGCCCCGGACCACCCCCAGCAGTACTTC	CASSAPDHPQQYF
-	-	TRBV21-1	TRBJ2-7	TGTGCCAGCACCACCCGGGACAGGAGAACCTACGAGCAGTACTTC	CASTTRDRRTYEQYF
-	-	TRBV30	TRBJ2-3	TGTGCCTGGAGTTTGCTCACTAGCACAGATACGCAGTATTTT	CAWSLLTSTDTQYF
-	TRBD2	TRBV5-4	TRBJ2-2	TGTGCCAGCACCGAACGGGGAGGGAAGAACACCGGGGAGCTGTTTTTT	CASTERGGKNTGELFF
-	-	TRBV7-9	TRBJ2-1	TGTGCCAGCAGCTTAGCGACGGGCAATGAGCAGTTCTTC	CASSLATGNEQFF
-	TRBD2	TRBV9	TRBJ2-1	TGTGCCAGCAGCGGAGGACTAGGATCCTACAATGAGCAGTTCTTC	CASSGGLGSYNEQFF
-	-	TRBV7-9	TRBJ2-6	TGTGCCAGCAGCTTAGGGCGGGACCCCGGAGAGCCTGGGGCCAACGTCCTGACTTTC	CASSLGRDPGEPGANVLTF
-	-	TRBV19	TRBJ2-7	TGTGCCAGTAGAGGAACTTCCTACGAGCAGTACTTC	CASRGTSYEQYF
-	-	TRBV7-8	TRBJ2-1	TGTGCCAGCAGCTCGACGCCCGGGAATGAGCAGTTCTTC	CASSSTPGNEQFF
-	TRBD1	TRBV2	TRBJ1-1	TGTGCCAGCGCCCCCCTCTATTGGGGACAGGAGGAAGATGAAGCTTTCTTT	CASAPLYWGQEEDEAFF
-	TRBD1	TRBV7-9	TRBJ1-5	TGTGCCAGCAGCTTAGGAGAGGGGAGGGGGCATAATCAGCCCCAGCATTTT	CASSLGEGRGHNQPQHF
once	TRBD1	TRBV9	TRBJ1-1	TGTGCCAGCAGCACAGACAGGGTCGGAAACACTGAAGCTTTCTTT	CASSTDRVGNTEAFF
-	-	TRBV28	TRBJ2-7	TGTGCCAGCAGTCCTAATCCCTACGAGCAGTACTTC	CASSPNPYEQYF
-	-	TRBV6-6	TRBJ1-4	TGTGCCAGCAGTTACACGCCCAGGGACGTCAATGAAAAACTGTTTTTT	CASSYTPRDVNEKLFF
once	-	TRBV27	TRBJ2-7	TGTGCCAGCAGTTTTGGGGCATTCGACGAGCAGTACTTC	CASSFGAFDEQYF